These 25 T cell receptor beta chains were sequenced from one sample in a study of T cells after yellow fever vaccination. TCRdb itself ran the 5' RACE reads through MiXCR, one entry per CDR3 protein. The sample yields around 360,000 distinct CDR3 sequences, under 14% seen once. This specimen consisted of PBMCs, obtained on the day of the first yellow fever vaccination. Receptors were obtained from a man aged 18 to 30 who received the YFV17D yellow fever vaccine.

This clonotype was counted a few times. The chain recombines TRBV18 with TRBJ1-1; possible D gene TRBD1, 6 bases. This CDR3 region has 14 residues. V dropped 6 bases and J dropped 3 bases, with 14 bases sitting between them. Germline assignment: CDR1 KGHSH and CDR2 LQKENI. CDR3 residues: CASSRTGRDTEAFF. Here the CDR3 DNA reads TGTGCCAGCTCCAGAACAGGGAGGGACACTGAAGCTTTCTTT.

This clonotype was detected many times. The CDR3 loop reads CASSFSAGYTAFF. The CDR3 nucleotides read TGTGCCAGCAGTTTTTCGGCAGGTTATACAGCTTTCTTT. The chain couples TRBV12-3 or TRBV12-4 to TRBJ1-1, with D uncertain. The CDR3 length is 13 residues. The V end was cut by 3 bases, the J end by 10 bases, with 15 bases between.

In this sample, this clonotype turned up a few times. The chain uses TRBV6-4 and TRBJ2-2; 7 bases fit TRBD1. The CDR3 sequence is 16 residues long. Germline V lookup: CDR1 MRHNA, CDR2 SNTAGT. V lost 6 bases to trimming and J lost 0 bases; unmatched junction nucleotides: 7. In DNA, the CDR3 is TGTGCCAGCAGATTTACAGGGGTCTCGAACACCGGGGAGCTGTTTTTT. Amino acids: CASRFTGVSNTGELFF.

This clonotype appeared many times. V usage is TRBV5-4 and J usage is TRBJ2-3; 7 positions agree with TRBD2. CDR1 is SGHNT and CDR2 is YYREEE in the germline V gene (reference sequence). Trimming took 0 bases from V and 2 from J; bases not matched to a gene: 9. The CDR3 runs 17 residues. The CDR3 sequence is CASSLGYELADTDTQYF. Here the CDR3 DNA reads TGTGCCAGCAGCTTGGGGTATGAGCTAGCGGACACAGATACGCAGTATTTT.

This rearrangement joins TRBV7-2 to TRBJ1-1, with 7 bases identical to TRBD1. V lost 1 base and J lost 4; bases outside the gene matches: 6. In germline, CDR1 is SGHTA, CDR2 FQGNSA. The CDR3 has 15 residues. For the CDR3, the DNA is TGTGCCAGCAGCTTAGGATACAGGGGTGGCACTGAAGCTTTCTTT. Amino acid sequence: CASSLGYRGGTEAFF.

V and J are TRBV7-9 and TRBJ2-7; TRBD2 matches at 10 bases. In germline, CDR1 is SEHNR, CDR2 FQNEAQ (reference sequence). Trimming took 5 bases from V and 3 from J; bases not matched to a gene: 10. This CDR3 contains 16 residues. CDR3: CASSPTTSGELYEQYF. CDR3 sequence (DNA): TGTGCCAGCAGCCCGACCACTAGCGGGGAGCTCTACGAGCAGTACTTC.

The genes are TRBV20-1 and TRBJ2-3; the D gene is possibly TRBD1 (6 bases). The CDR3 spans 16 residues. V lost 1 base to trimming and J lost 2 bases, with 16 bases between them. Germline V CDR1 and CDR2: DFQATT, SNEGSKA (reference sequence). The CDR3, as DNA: TGCAGTGCTAGAGGAGTTCTGGACAGTACCACAGATACGCAGTATTTT. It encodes CSARGVLDSTTDTQYF.

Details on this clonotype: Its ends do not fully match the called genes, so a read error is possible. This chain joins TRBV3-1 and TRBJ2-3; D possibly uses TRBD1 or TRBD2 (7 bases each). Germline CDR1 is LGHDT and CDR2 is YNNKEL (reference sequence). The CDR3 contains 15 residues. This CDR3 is CACSGTDTSTDTQYF. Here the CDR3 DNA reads TGTGCCTGCAGCGGGACAGACACTAGCACAGATACGCAGTATTTT.

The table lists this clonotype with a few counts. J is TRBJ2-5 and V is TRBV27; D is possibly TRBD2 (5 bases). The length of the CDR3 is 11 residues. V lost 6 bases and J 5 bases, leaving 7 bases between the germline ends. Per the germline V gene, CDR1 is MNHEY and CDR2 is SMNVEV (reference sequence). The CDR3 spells CASRLGETQYF. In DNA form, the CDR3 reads TGTGCCAGCAGACTAGGGGAGACCCAGTACTTC.

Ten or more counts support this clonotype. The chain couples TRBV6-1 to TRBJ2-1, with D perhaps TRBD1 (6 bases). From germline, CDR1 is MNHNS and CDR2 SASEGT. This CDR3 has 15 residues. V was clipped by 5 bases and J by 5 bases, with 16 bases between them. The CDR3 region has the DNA TGTGCCAGCAGTACGGGACACACAACACACAATGAGCAGTTCTTC. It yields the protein CASSTGHTTHNEQFF.

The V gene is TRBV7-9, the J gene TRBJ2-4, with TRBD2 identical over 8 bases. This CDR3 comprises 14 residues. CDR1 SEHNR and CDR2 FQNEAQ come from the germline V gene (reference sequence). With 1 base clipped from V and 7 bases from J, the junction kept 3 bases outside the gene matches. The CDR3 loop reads CASSLGRGENIQYF. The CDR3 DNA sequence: TGTGCCAGCAGCTTAGGGCGGGGGGAGAACATTCAGTACTTC.

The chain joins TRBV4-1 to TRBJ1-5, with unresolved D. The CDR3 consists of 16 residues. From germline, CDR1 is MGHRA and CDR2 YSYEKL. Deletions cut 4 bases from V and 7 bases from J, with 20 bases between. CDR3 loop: CASSLSNSVGSQPQHF. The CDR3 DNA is TGCGCCAGCAGCCTAAGTAATTCGGTGGGGAGCCAGCCCCAGCATTTT.

CDR3 in amino acids: CASSSHGLSVNTEAFF. The CDR3, as DNA: TGTGCCAGCAGTTCGCACGGCCTGTCAGTGAACACTGAAGCTTTCTTT. The V and J genes are TRBV6-2 or TRBV6-3 and TRBJ1-1, with D hard to call. V was shortened by 4 bases and J by 0 bases, with 15 bases between the two germline ends. The germline V gene encodes CDR1 MNHEY and CDR2 SVGEGT. This CDR3 is built from 16 residues.

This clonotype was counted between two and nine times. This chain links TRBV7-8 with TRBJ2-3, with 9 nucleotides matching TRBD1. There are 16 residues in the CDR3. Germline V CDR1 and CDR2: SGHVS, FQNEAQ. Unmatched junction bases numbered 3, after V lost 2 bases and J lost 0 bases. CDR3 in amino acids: CASSLPGQGSTDTQYF. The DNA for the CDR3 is TGTGCCAGCAGCTTACCGGGACAGGGAAGCACAGATACGCAGTATTTT.

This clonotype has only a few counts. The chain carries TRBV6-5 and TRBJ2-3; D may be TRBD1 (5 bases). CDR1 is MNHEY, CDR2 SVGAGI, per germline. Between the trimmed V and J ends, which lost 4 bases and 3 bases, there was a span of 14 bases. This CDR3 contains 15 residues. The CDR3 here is CASSSQGRFTDTQYF. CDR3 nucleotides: TGTGCCAGCAGTTCGCAGGGAAGGTTTACAGATACGCAGTATTTT.

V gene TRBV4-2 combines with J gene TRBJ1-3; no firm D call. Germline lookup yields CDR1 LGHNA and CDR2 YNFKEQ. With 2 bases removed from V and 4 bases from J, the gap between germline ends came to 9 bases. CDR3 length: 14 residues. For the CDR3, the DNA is TGTGCCAGCAGCCAAAACAGTCTCGGAAACACCATATATTTT. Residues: CASSQNSLGNTIYF.

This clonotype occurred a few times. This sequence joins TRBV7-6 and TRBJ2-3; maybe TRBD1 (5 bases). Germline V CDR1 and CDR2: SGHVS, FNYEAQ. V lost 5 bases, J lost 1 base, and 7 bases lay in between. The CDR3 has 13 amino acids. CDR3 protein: CASSEGGTDTQYF. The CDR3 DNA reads TGTGCCAGCAGCGAAGGGGGCACAGATACGCAGTATTTT.

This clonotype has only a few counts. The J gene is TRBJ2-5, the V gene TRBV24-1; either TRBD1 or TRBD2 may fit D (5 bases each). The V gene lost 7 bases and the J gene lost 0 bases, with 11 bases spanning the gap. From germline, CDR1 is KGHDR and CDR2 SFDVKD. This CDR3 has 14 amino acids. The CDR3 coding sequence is TGTGCCACCAGATTCCCGGGACACCAAGAGACCCAGTACTTC. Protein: CATRFPGHQETQYF.

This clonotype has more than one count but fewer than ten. CDR3 residues: CASSQDDRVKFF. The CDR3, as DNA: TGTGCCAGCAGCCAAGACGACAGGGTGAAGTTCTTC. V gene TRBV3-1 combines with J gene TRBJ2-1, with 7 bases aligning to TRBD1. CDR1 is LGHDT, CDR2 YNNKEL, per germline (reference sequence). This CDR3 is built from 12 residues. Trimming cost V 0 bases and J 14 bases; bases outside gene matches: 4.

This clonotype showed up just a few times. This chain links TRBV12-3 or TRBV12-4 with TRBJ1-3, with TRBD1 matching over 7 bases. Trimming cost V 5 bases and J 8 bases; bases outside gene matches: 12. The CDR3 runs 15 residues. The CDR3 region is CASSPGGFSSYTIYF. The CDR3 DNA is TGTGCCAGCAGTCCAGGGGGGTTTTCCTCCTACACCATATATTTT.

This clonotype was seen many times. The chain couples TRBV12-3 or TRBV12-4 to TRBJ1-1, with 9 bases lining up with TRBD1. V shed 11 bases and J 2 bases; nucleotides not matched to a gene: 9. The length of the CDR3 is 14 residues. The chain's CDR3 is CAGTEGQGNTEAFF. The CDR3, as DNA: TGTGCCGGCACCGAGGGACAGGGAAACACTGAAGCTTTCTTT.

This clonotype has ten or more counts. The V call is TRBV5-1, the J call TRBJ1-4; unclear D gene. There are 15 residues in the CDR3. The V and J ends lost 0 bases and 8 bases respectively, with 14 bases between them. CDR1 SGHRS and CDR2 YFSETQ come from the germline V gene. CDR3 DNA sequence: TGCGCCAGCAGCTTGGGACTAGGAGAGGGAGAAAAACTGTTTTTT. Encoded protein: CASSLGLGEGEKLFF.

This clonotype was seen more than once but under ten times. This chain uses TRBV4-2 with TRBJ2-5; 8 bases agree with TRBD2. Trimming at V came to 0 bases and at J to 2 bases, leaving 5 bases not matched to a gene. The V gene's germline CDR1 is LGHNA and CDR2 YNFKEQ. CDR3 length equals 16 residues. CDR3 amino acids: CASSQESGGLQETQYF. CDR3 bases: TGTGCCAGCAGCCAAGAGTCGGGGGGGTTGCAAGAGACCCAGTACTTC.

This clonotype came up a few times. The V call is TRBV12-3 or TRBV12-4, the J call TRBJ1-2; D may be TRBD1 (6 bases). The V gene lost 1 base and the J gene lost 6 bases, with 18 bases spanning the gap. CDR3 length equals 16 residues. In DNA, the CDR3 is TGTGCCAGCAGTTTAGGCCCTGGGGGGGCGCCGGATGGCTACACCTTC. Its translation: CASSLGPGGAPDGYTF.

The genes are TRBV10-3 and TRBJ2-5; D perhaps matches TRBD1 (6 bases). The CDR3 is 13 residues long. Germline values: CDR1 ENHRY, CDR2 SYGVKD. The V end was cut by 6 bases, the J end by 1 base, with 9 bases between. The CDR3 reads CAISGQSQETQYF. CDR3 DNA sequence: TGTGCCATCAGCGGACAGTCCCAAGAGACCCAGTACTTC.